This T cell receptor beta chain was recorded in a study of cytomegalovirus exposure and HLA in healthy donors. With 60 Vbeta and 13 Jbeta primers, the PCR was carried out. TCRdb's copy holds only in-frame clones and misses some; the assay was immunoSEQ multiplex PCR. The table includes around 130,000 clones, about three quarters detected once. The table lists this clone with a few counts. The CDR3 covers 17 residues. J gave up 2 bases and V 4 bases, and 5 bases lay outside the gene matches. Germline V gives CDR1 SGHNT, CDR2 YYREEE (reference sequence). V gene TRBV5-4 combines with J gene TRBJ2-2; 13 positions match TRBD2. Sequencing was carried out using PBMCs. The clonotype comes from a man in his forties or fifties in good health and CMV-seropositive. The DNA for the CDR3 is TGTGCCAGCAGCCCGGGGGGACTAGCGGGAAACACCGGGGAGCTGTTTTTT. Translation gives CASSPGGLAGNTGELFF.